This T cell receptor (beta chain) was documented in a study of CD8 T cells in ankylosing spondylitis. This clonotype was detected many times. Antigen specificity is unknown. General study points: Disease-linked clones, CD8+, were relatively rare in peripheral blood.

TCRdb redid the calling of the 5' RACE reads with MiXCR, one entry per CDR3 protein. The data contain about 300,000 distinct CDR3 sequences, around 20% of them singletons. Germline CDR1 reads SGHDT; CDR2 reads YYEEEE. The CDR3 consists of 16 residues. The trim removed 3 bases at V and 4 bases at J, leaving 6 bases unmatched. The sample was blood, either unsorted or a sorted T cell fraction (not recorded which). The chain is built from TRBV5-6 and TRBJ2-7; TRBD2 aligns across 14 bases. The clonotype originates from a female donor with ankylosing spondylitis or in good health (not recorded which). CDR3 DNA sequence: TGTGCCAGCAGCTCTCCGGGACTAGCGGGAGTGTACGAGCAGTACTTC. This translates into CASSSPGLAGVYEQYF.